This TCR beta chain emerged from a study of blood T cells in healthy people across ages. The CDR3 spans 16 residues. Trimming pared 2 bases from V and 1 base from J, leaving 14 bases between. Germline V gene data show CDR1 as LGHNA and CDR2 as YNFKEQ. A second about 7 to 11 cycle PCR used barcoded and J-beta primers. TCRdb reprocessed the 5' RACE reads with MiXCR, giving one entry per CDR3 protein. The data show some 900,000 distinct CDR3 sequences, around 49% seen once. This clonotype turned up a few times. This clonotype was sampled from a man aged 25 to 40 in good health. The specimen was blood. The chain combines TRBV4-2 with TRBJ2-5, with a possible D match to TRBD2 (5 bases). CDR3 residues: CASSQIGGAVQETQYF. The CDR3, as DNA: TGTGCCAGCAGCCAAATCGGTGGAGCGGTCCAAGAGACCCAGTACTTC.